Below are 23 T cell receptor beta chains sequenced from a single sample in a study of cytomegalovirus exposure and HLA in healthy donors (TCRdb year 2017). The library was built by means of the immunoSEQ multiplex PCR assay. For the multiplex PCR, a mixture combining 60 forward primers for TCR Vbeta segments and 13 reverse primers for TCR Jbeta segments was used. In its TCRdb copy, this immuneACCESS table keeps in-frame sequences only and misses some clones. Where compared with another copy, unresolved V genes explain less than half of these, and the others have no known cause. The sample table records about 140,000 clones; approximately 71% of these occur just once. The leading ten clones occupy around 3.4% of the sample. The specimen sequenced was PBMCs. The receptor set was obtained from a man between 35 and 55 years old in good health and CMV-seronegative.

This chain joins TRBV9 and TRBJ1-1, with TRBD1 as a possible D gene (5 bases). Germline V gives CDR1 SGDLS, CDR2 YYNGEE. The CDR3 is made up of 13 amino acids. V was trimmed by 2 bases and J by 5 bases, leaving 10 bases between them. In DNA, the CDR3 is TGTGCCAGCAGCGTTGGGACTCTGACTGAAGCTTTCTTT. Its translation is CASSVGTLTEAFF. Full variable domain (missing parts from reference TRBV9 and TRBJ1-1): DSGVTQTPKHLITATGQRVTLRCSPRSGDLSVYWYQQSLDQGLQFLIQYYNGEERAKGNILERFSAQQFPDLHSELNLSSLELGDSALYFCASSVGTLTEAFFGQGTRLTVV.

The genes are TRBV4-3 and TRBJ1-1, with 10 bases identical to TRBD1. Unmatched junction bases numbered 2, after V lost 3 bases and J lost 7 bases. The CDR3 runs 13 residues. The germline V gene has CDR1 LGHNA and CDR2 YSLEER. This CDR3 reads CASSQGTGDEAFF. CDR3 sequence (DNA): TGCGCCAGCAGCCAGGGGACAGGGGATGAAGCTTTCTTT.

This rearrangement joins TRBV5-1 to TRBJ2-2; the match to TRBD1 covers 8 bases. Germline loops: CDR1 SGHRS, CDR2 YFSETQ. CDR3 length equals 17 residues. V gave up 4 bases and J gave up 0 bases; unmatched junction bases: 8. As DNA, the CDR3 is TGCGCCAGCAGCCTCCCCCGGGACAGGCCGAACACCGGGGAGCTGTTTTTT. Translation: CASSLPRDRPNTGELFF.

The V and J genes are TRBV19 and TRBJ1-2, with D perhaps TRBD1 (6 bases). Trimming removed 7 bases from V and 1 base from J, with 19 bases in between. Germline-derived CDR1 and CDR2 are LNHDA and SQIVND (reference sequence). CDR3 length: 16 residues. The chain's CDR3 is CASNSRTGMGNYGYTF. The CDR3 nucleotides read TGTGCCAGTAACTCACGTACAGGGATGGGTAACTATGGCTACACCTTC.

The chain combines TRBV7-2 with TRBJ2-1; 8 nucleotides match TRBD2. V was clipped by 2 bases and J by 5 bases; unmatched bases: 2. CDR3 length: 14 residues. Germline values: CDR1 SGHTA, CDR2 FQGNSA. CDR3 coding DNA: TGTGCCAGCAGCTTACAGCGGGGGAACAATGAGCAGTTCTTC. It is translated as CASSLQRGNNEQFF. Combining the CDR3 with reference TRBV7-2 and TRBJ2-1 gives the whole variable domain GAGVSQSPSNKVTEKGKDVELRCDPISGHTALYWYRQSLGQGLEFLIYFQGNSAPDKSGLPSDRFSAERTGGSVSTLTIQRTQQEDSAVYLCASSLQRGNNEQFFGPGTRLTVL.

The rearrangement joins TRBV7-2 to TRBJ1-1; D is unclear. The V end was cut by 2 bases, the J end by 3 bases, with 10 bases between. The CDR3 length is 14 residues. The V gene's germline CDR1 is SGHTA and CDR2 FQGNSA. CDR3 bases: TGTGCCAGCAGCTTATTGAGGGCAGACACTGAAGCTTTCTTT. Encoded protein: CASSLLRADTEAFF.

This chain uses TRBV7-9 with TRBJ1-3; D remains unclear. CDR1 and CDR2 from the germline V gene are SEHNR and FQNEAQ (reference sequence). The CDR3 runs to 16 residues. V was pared by 1 base and J by 0 bases, with 10 bases between. CDR3: CASSLDNGLSGNTIYF. The CDR3 DNA reads TGTGCCAGCAGCTTAGATAATGGCCTCTCTGGAAACACCATATATTTT.

The V gene is TRBV19, the J gene TRBJ2-3, with D perhaps TRBD1 (6 bases). Germline V gene lookup returns CDR1 LNHDA and CDR2 SQIVND (reference sequence). The CDR3 length is 17 residues. With 6 bases removed from V and 4 bases from J, the gap between germline ends came to 23 bases. The CDR3 DNA follows: TGTGCCAGTAGCCAACAGGGTCCAGGGTCGGGCTCAGATACGCAGTATTTT. This gives the protein CASSQQGPGSGSDTQYF.

The chain couples TRBV12-5 to TRBJ2-2; D possibly corresponds to TRBD2 (5 bases). The CDR3 is 21 amino acids. Germline lookup yields CDR1 LGHNT and CDR2 FRNRAP. Trimming took off 2 bases at V and 4 bases at J, with 29 bases between the two ends. CDR3 sequence reads: CASGLSPGSLLVRGSTGELFF. The CDR3, as DNA: TGTGCTAGTGGTTTGAGTCCGGGCTCGCTACTGGTTCGGGGAAGCACCGGGGAGCTGTTTTTT.

The chain carries TRBV19 and TRBJ2-7, with 9 bases aligning to TRBD1. CDR1 and CDR2 (germline): LNHDA, SQIVND (reference sequence). CDR3 length: 16 amino acids. V was pared by 1 base and J by 2 bases, with 6 bases of the junction left unmatched. This CDR3 reads CASSIGWDRETYEQYF. CDR3 DNA: TGTGCCAGTAGTATAGGTTGGGACAGGGAAACCTACGAGCAGTACTTC.

The chain couples TRBV6-6 to TRBJ2-7; D is uncertain. Germline assignment: CDR1 MNHNY and CDR2 SVGAGI (reference sequence). V lost 4 bases, J lost 0 bases, and 10 bases lay in between. The CDR3 runs 14 residues. The CDR3 coding sequence is TGTGCCAGCAGTTTGGAGACCCACTCCTACGAGCAGTACTTC. Translating gives CASSLETHSYEQYF.

This clone appeared once. The rearrangement links TRBV9 to TRBJ2-1, with a tentative D call TRBD1 (6 bases). Between the trimmed V and J ends, which lost 0 bases and 4 bases, there was a span of 11 bases. Germline CDR1 is SGDLS and CDR2 is YYNGEE. CDR3 length: 15 amino acids. The DNA for the CDR3 is TGTGCCAGCAGCGTAGTAGGGACACCTTACAATGAGCAGTTCTTC. This sequence encodes CASSVVGTPYNEQFF.

This clone was seen only a few times. V and J are TRBV5-1 and TRBJ2-1, with D perhaps matching TRBD1 (5 bases). The germline V and J ends were trimmed by 4 bases and 0 bases, with 11 bases remaining between them. This CDR3 spans 15 amino acids. Germline-derived CDR1 and CDR2 are SGHRS and YFSETQ. For the CDR3, the DNA is TGCGCCAGCAGCCCCGCAGGGAACTCCTACAATGAGCAGTTCTTC. Protein sequence: CASSPAGNSYNEQFF. The full variable domain, in which reference TRBV5-1 and TRBJ2-1 provide the parts outside the CDR3, is KAGVTQTPRYLIKTRGQQVTLSCSPISGHRSVSWYQQTPGQGLQFLFEYFSETQRNKGNFPGRFSGRQFSNSRSEMNVSTLELGDSALYLCASSPAGNSYNEQFFGPGTRLTVL.

The gene calls are TRBV7-8 and TRBJ1-1; the match to TRBD1 covers 9 bases. There are 14 residues in the CDR3. Unmatched junction bases numbered 6, after V lost 5 bases and J lost 5 bases. CDR1 and CDR2 from the germline V gene are SGHVS and FQNEAQ. In nucleotides, the CDR3 is TGTGCCAGCAGCGCCCGGGACAGGGAGACTGAAGCTTTCTTT. This codes for CASSARDRETEAFF. The full variable domain, with the rest looked up from reference TRBV7-8 and TRBJ1-1, is GAGVSQSPRYKVAKRGQDVALRCDPISGHVSLFWYQQALGQGPEFLTYFQNEAQLDKSGLPSDRFFAERPEGSVSTLKIQRTQQEDSAVYLCASSARDRETEAFFGQGTRLTVV.

The chain employs TRBV28 and TRBJ1-1; 9 positions agree with TRBD1. CDR1 and CDR2 (germline): MDHEN, SYDVKM. J gave up 1 base and V 4 bases, and 13 bases lay outside the gene matches. The CDR3 is 18 residues long. CDR3 DNA sequence: TGTGCCAGCAGTTCCCTTCCGGGACAGGGAGTTAGGAACACTGAAGCTTTCTTT. Its protein product is CASSSLPGQGVRNTEAFF.

The rearrangement links TRBV4-1 to TRBJ1-2, with 7 bases aligning to TRBD1. CDR1 and CDR2 (germline): MGHRA, YSYEKL. J was trimmed by 4 bases and V by 1 base; bases with no gene match: 9. The CDR3 spans 16 residues. The CDR3 coding sequence is TGCGCCAGCAGCCAAGGACGGCAGGGGGTACTCTATGGCTACACCTTC. Encoded protein: CASSQGRQGVLYGYTF.

The rearrangement uses TRBV18 and TRBJ1-3; perhaps TRBD1 as D (5 bases). Germline values: CDR1 KGHSH, CDR2 LQKENI. The ends were cut back, 3 bases at V and 0 bases at J, with 12 bases in the middle. The CDR3 totals 16 residues. The DNA of the CDR3 is TGTGCCAGCTCACCCTATCAGGGTCCCTCTGGAAACACCATATATTTT. Translated, it gives CASSPYQGPSGNTIYF.

This sequence joins TRBV30 and TRBJ1-2; 9 nucleotides align to TRBD1. This CDR3 comprises 13 residues. V was pared by 5 bases and J by 7 bases, with 8 bases of the junction left unmatched. CDR1 and CDR2 from the germline V gene are GTSNPN and SVGIG (reference sequence). In nucleotides, the CDR3 is TGTGCCTGGGGACAGGGGCTTAGTAGTGGCTACACCTTC. Protein product: CAWGQGLSSGYTF.

The sample holds many counts of this clone. The V gene is TRBV5-1, the J gene TRBJ2-3, with D perhaps TRBD1 (6 bases). Trimming left V 0 bases short and J 4 bases short, with 12 bases between. Germline V gene data show CDR1 as SGHRS and CDR2 as YFSETQ. CDR3 length: 15 amino acids. This CDR3 reads CASSLEGVLADTQYF. CDR3 sequence (DNA): TGCGCCAGCAGCTTGGAGGGGGTTTTGGCAGATACGCAGTATTTT.

The DNA for the CDR3 is TGCGCCAGCAGCTTCACGGGACAATGGGGCTACACCTTC. Its translation: CASSFTGQWGYTF. The chain couples TRBV5-1 to TRBJ1-2; perhaps TRBD1 as D (6 bases). The germline gives CDR1 SGHRS, CDR2 YFSETQ. This CDR3 is 13 amino acids long. V lost 2 bases to trimming and J lost 8 bases, with 13 bases between them.

The V call is TRBV18, the J call TRBJ2-7; 12 nucleotides agree with TRBD1. This CDR3 spans 16 amino acids. V was pared by 3 bases and J by 5 bases, with 8 bases of the junction left unmatched. Germline assignment: CDR1 KGHSH and CDR2 LQKENI. In nucleotides, the CDR3 is TGTGCCAGCTCACCCCAAGGGACAGGGGGCATCAACGAGCAGTACTTC. Its translation is CASSPQGTGGINEQYF.

The chain has TRBV7-2 and TRBJ2-2; maybe TRBD1 (5 bases). V was trimmed by 4 bases and J by 6 bases, leaving 9 bases between them. The CDR3 sequence is 13 residues long. CDR1 SGHTA and CDR2 FQGNSA come from the germline V gene. DNA for the CDR3: TGTGCCAGCAGCTCCAGGGTATCCGGGGAGCTGTTTTTT. It codes for CASSSRVSGELFF.

The chain combines TRBV19 with TRBJ2-1, with 11 bases aligning to TRBD2. The junction had 1 base not matched to a gene; V was cut back by 2 bases and J by 4 bases. The CDR3 totals 15 residues. In germline, CDR1 is LNHDA, CDR2 SQIVND (reference sequence). CDR3 DNA: TGTGCCAGTAGTATATCTAGCGGGGGGTACAATGAGCAGTTCTTC. Translation: CASSISSGGYNEQFF.